Following are 19 T cell receptor beta chains from one sample sequenced in a study of cytomegalovirus exposure and HLA in healthy donors. This PCR relied on a set of 60 Vbeta primers and 13 Jbeta primers. Produced via immunoSEQ multiplex PCR; TCRdb's table is partial and in-frame only. The sample lists roughly 110,000 clones, about two thirds occurring once. The material sequenced was PBMCs. The receptor set was obtained from a boy aged 5-17 years in good health and CMV-seronegative.

This clone was counted between two and nine times. V is TRBV11-2 and J is TRBJ1-6; 7 bases align to TRBD1. From germline, CDR1 is SGHAT and CDR2 FQNNGV. CDR3 size: 15 residues. V shed 5 bases and J 14 bases; nucleotides not matched to a gene: 15. The CDR3 DNA sequence: TGTGCCAGCAGCACCGGGACAGACCCCAATGGGACCCTCCACTTT. Translation gives CASSTGTDPNGTLHF.

The rearrangement uses TRBV5-6 and TRBJ2-1; 12 nucleotides line up with TRBD2. There are 18 residues in the CDR3. J gave up 0 bases and V 1 base, and 5 bases lay outside the gene matches. From germline, CDR1 is SGHDT and CDR2 YYEEEE. The CDR3 nucleotides are TGTGCCAGCAGCTTGACTAGCGGGAGGTCGAGCTCCTACAATGAGCAGTTCTTC. Amino acids: CASSLTSGRSSSYNEQFF.

J is TRBJ2-6 and V is TRBV18, with no clear D. The CDR3 has 15 amino acids. Germline V gene lookup returns CDR1 KGHSH and CDR2 LQKENI. Trimming removed 3 bases at V and 0 bases at J, with 6 bases between. The CDR3 spells CASSPRSSGANVLTF. CDR3 DNA: TGTGCCAGCTCACCGAGGAGCTCTGGGGCCAACGTCCTGACTTTC.

Details on this clone: At one end the junction does not follow the germline gene, possibly because of a read error. V gene TRBV5-6 combines with J gene TRBJ1-2, with D perhaps matching TRBD1 (6 bases). Germline lookup yields CDR1 SGHDT and CDR2 YYEEEE. The CDR3 consists of 16 residues. CDR3 protein: CASRLGSTQGGYGYTF. DNA of the CDR3: TGTGCCAGCAGGTTGGGGAGCACCCAAGGGGGCTATGGCTACACCTTC. The whole variable domain, filled in from reference TRBV5-6 and TRBJ1-2, reads DAGVTQSPTHLIKTRGQQVTLRCSPKSGHDTVSWYQQALGQGPQFIFQYYEEEERQRGNFPDRFSGHQFPNYSSELNVNALLLGDSALYLCASRLGSTQGGYGYTFGSGTRLTVV.

This clone has a single count. The chain links TRBV6-5 to TRBJ2-1; tentatively, D is TRBD1 (7 bases). Trimming left V 6 bases short and J 5 bases short, with 17 bases between. Germline assignment: CDR1 MNHEY and CDR2 SVGAGI. There are 15 residues in the CDR3. CDR3 loop: CASRREDRRDNEQFF. The CDR3 DNA is TGTGCCAGCAGGAGGGAGGACAGGAGGGACAATGAGCAGTTCTTC.

CDR3 amino acids: CASSLVGGTGGYEQYF. As DNA, the CDR3 is TGTGCCAGCAGCTTAGTTGGGGGGACAGGGGGCTACGAGCAGTACTTC. The chain has TRBV11-2 and TRBJ2-7; TRBD1 aligns across 11 bases. The V gene end was trimmed by 1 base and the J gene end by 3 bases; junction bases not matched to a gene: 5. The CDR3 covers 16 residues. Germline CDR1 SGHAT, CDR2 FQNNGV. The complete variable domain, with remaining parts taken from reference TRBV11-2 and TRBJ2-7, reads EAGVAQSPRYKIIEKRQSVAFWCNPISGHATLYWYQQILGQGPKLLIQFQNNGVVDDSQLPKDRFSAERLKGVDSTLKIQPAKLEDSAVYLCASSLVGGTGGYEQYFGPGTRLTVT.

The chain couples TRBV10-1 to TRBJ2-1; TRBD2 might be the D (5 bases). V lost 3 bases and J lost 3, with 15 bases in between. The CDR3 runs to 16 residues. The germline gives CDR1 WNHNN, CDR2 SYGVQD (reference sequence). CDR3 bases: TGCGCCAGCAGTGATACAGCGGAGGAGGTCTACAATGAGCAGTTCTTC. It codes for CASSDTAEEVYNEQFF.

The V call is TRBV7-6, the J call TRBJ2-2; TRBD1 is a possible D gene (6 bases). The V end lost 5 bases, the J end lost 5 bases, and 12 bases lay between the germline ends. The length of the CDR3 is 14 residues. Germline CDR1 and CDR2: SGHVS and FNYEAQ. The CDR3 reads CASSRITGTGELFF. Here the CDR3 DNA reads TGTGCCAGCAGCCGAATAACAGGGACCGGGGAGCTGTTTTTT.

The chain joins TRBV7-9 to TRBJ2-3; the D gene is possibly TRBD1 (6 bases). This CDR3 comprises 16 residues. CDR1 is SEHNR and CDR2 is FQNEAQ in the germline V gene (reference sequence). V shed 0 bases and J shed 2 bases, with 12 bases lying between them. CDR3 amino acids: CASSLAWTVPTDTQYF. Here the CDR3 DNA reads TGTGCCAGCAGCTTAGCGTGGACAGTACCCACAGATACGCAGTATTTT.

This rearrangement joins TRBV7-2 to TRBJ1-1; 7 nucleotides line up with TRBD1. Per germline, CDR1 SGHTA and CDR2 FQGNSA. This CDR3 is built from 15 residues. Trimming cost V 2 bases and J 0 bases; bases outside gene matches: 3. The CDR3 protein is CASSLRQGMNTEAFF. As DNA, the CDR3 is TGTGCCAGCAGCTTACGACAGGGAATGAACACTGAAGCTTTCTTT.

This clone has more than one count but fewer than ten. The rearrangement joins TRBV7-2 to TRBJ1-5; no clear D gene. Germline assignment: CDR1 SGHTA and CDR2 FQGNSA. CDR3 size: 14 residues. V shed 5 bases and J shed 5 bases, with 13 bases lying between them. CDR3 DNA sequence: TGTGCCAGCAGCCTACAACTCGGAGATCAGCCCCAGCATTTT. Amino acid sequence: CASSLQLGDQPQHF.

This clone was seen a few times. The chain links TRBV2 to TRBJ1-6, with TRBD1 matching over 9 bases. V shed 6 bases, J shed 8 bases, and the junction held 2 bases outside the gene matches. Germline CDR1 and CDR2: SNHLY and FYNNEI. This CDR3 has 13 residues. CDR3 in amino acids: CASSRQGDSPLHF. Written as DNA, the CDR3 is TGTGCCAGCAGCCGACAGGGGGATTCACCCCTCCACTTT.

The chain links TRBV7-2 to TRBJ1-2, with D uncertain. The germline CDR1 and CDR2 sequences are SGHTA and FQGNSA. V was clipped by 5 bases and J by 1 base, with 11 bases between them. CDR3 length: 14 amino acids. Written as DNA, the CDR3 is TGTGCCAGCAGCACGGGAGCGGTTAACTATGGCTACACCTTC. The encoded protein is CASSTGAVNYGYTF.

CDR3 loop: CASTTPGDTQYF. CDR3 nucleotides: TGTGCCAGCACCACCCCGGGAGATACGCAGTATTTT. The chain carries TRBV28 and TRBJ2-3; D is uncertain. Trimming took off 7 bases at V and 5 bases at J, with 10 bases between the two ends. Germline CDR1 is MDHEN and CDR2 is SYDVKM. The CDR3 runs 12 residues.

This clone turned up a few times. The CDR3 loop reads CASSSIRGPTDTQYF. CDR3 nucleotide sequence: TGTGCCAGCAGCTCGATCAGGGGACCCACAGATACGCAGTATTTT. The chain uses TRBV7-9 and TRBJ2-3; maybe TRBD1 (6 bases). This CDR3 spans 15 amino acids. CDR1 is SEHNR and CDR2 is FQNEAQ in the germline V gene (reference sequence). The V gene lost 4 bases and the J gene lost 2 bases, with 13 bases spanning the gap. The variable domain in full, with the rest retrieved from reference TRBV7-9 and TRBJ2-3, is DTGVSQNPRHKITKRGQNVTFRCDPISEHNRLYWYRQTLGQGPEFLTYFQNEAQLEKSRLLSDRFSAERPKGSFSTLEIQRTEQGDSAMYLCASSSIRGPTDTQYFGPGTRLTVL.

The rearrangement joins TRBV28 to TRBJ2-7; D is undetermined. This CDR3 region has 12 residues. Per the germline V gene, CDR1 is MDHEN and CDR2 is SYDVKM. With 2 bases removed from V and 4 bases from J, the gap between germline ends came to 6 bases. As DNA, the CDR3 is TGTGCCAGCAGTTTAGTCCTTTACGAGCAGTACTTC. Its protein product is CASSLVLYEQYF.

This clone was found once. This chain joins TRBV28 and TRBJ1-5; a weak D match, TRBD1 (5 bases). The CDR3 sequence is 16 residues long. Trimming removed 3 bases at V and 0 bases at J, with 12 bases between. In germline, CDR1 is MDHEN, CDR2 SYDVKM. This CDR3 is CASSFAGPYSNQPQHF. The CDR3 nucleotides read TGTGCCAGCAGTTTCGCAGGGCCCTATAGCAATCAGCCCCAGCATTTT.

This clone was observed a single time. J is TRBJ1-4 and V is TRBV27, with D unclear. Germline CDR1 MNHEY, CDR2 SMNVEV (reference sequence). V lost 3 bases and J lost 5, with 4 bases in between. This CDR3 is built from 12 residues. This chain's CDR3 is CASSFQNEKLFF. The CDR3 DNA sequence: TGTGCCAGCAGTTTTCAGAATGAAAAACTGTTTTTT.

The chain is built from TRBV5-4 and TRBJ1-3; D not certain. The CDR3 has 14 amino acids. The germline V gene has CDR1 SGHNT and CDR2 YYREEE (reference sequence). V shed 1 base and J shed 4 bases, with 9 bases lying between them. Written as DNA, the CDR3 is TGTGCCAGCAGCTTGCCGGGTCGAGGAAACACCATATATTTT. It codes for CASSLPGRGNTIYF.